These 10 T cell receptor beta chains were all obtained from the same sample, sequenced in a study of T cells in Graves' hyperthyroidism and ophthalmopathy. The investigators amplified TCR beta CDR3 regions from RNA transcripts. The TCR CDR3 first-round RT-PCR relied on the HTBI primer set. TCRdb ran MiXCR on the multiplex PCR reads and lists one entry per CDR3 protein. Seen here are nearly 600,000 distinct CDR3 sequences, approximately 15% observed once, and the top ten hold roughly 7%. The sample comprised blood. These receptors originate from a woman aged 18-29 years with Graves' ophthalmopathy.

V usage is TRBV6-1 and J usage is TRBJ1-5; TRBD1 agrees at 7 bases. Germline-derived CDR1 and CDR2 are MNHNS and SASEGT. Losses at the gene ends were 6 bases for V and 0 bases for J; bases not matched to a gene: 5. The CDR3 length is 15 residues. The CDR3 nucleotides are TGTGCCAGCAGATTGACAGGGAATAGCAATCAGCCCCAGCATTTT. Its protein is CASRLTGNSNQPQHF.

This clonotype was counted ten times or more. The rearrangement links TRBV12-3 or TRBV12-4 to TRBJ2-2; 9 bases line up with TRBD1. The CDR3 spans 15 residues. With V trimmed by 6 bases and J by 2 bases, 4 bases remained unmatched. CDR3 sequence reads: CASRPQGANTGELFF. Written as DNA, the CDR3 is TGTGCCAGCAGGCCACAGGGGGCTAACACCGGGGAGCTGTTTTTT.

This clonotype came up a few times. The chain joins TRBV14 to TRBJ2-7; the match to TRBD2 covers 11 bases. The ends lost 4 bases at V and 5 bases at J; junction bases unmatched: 16. CDR3 size: 18 residues. Germline-derived CDR1 and CDR2 are SGHDN and FVKESK. This CDR3 is CASSPRGRILAGEDEQYF. Here the CDR3 DNA reads TGTGCCAGCAGCCCTCGGGGACGGATACTAGCGGGAGAGGACGAGCAGTACTTC. Filled out from reference TRBV14 and TRBJ2-7, the complete variable domain reads EAGVTQFPSHSVIEKGQTVTLRCDPISGHDNLYWYRRVMGKEIKFLLHFVKESKQDESGMPNNRFLAERTGGTYSTLKVQPAELEDSGVYFCASSPRGRILAGEDEQYFGPGTRLTVT.

This clonotype has ten or more counts. V gene TRBV12-3 or TRBV12-4 combines with J gene TRBJ1-5; 7 bases fit TRBD1. This CDR3 has 11 residues. After removal of 5 bases from V and 15 bases from J, the junction contained 7 bases not matched to a gene. The CDR3 DNA follows: TGTGCCAGCAGTACGACAGGGTTAGTGCATTTT. It encodes CASSTTGLVHF.

This clonotype was detected many times. V is TRBV19 and J is TRBJ1-1; D is ambiguous. Germline CDR1 reads LNHDA; CDR2 reads SQIVND (reference sequence). Trimming took off 9 bases at V and 0 bases at J, with 14 bases between the two ends. CDR3 length equals 14 residues. The CDR3 protein is CASHYRGMNTEAFF. The CDR3 DNA sequence: TGTGCCAGCCATTACCGAGGGATGAACACTGAAGCTTTCTTT.

This clonotype was counted between two and nine times. The chain carries TRBV6-4 and TRBJ1-1; tentative D call: TRBD1 (5 bases). CDR3 length: 16 amino acids. V lost 2 bases, J lost 1 base, and 14 bases lay in between. CDR1 and CDR2 (germline): MRHNA, SNTAGT. CDR3: CASSDEIRQQNTEAFF. The DNA for the CDR3 is TGTGCCAGCAGTGACGAGATCCGACAGCAGAACACTGAAGCTTTCTTT.

This clonotype turned up a few times. This sequence joins TRBV27 and TRBJ1-1; D remains ambiguous. The germline gives CDR1 MNHEY, CDR2 SMNVEV (reference sequence). This CDR3 region has 13 residues. The V end was cut by 3 bases, the J end by 1 base, with 6 bases between. The CDR3 is CASSFTPNTEAFF. For the CDR3, the DNA is TGTGCCAGCAGTTTTACACCGAACACTGAAGCTTTCTTT.

This clonotype has ten or more counts. The chain combines TRBV7-3 with TRBJ2-2; D possibly matches TRBD1 or TRBD2 (5 bases each). The CDR3 has 14 amino acids. Trimming took off 0 bases at V and 3 bases at J, with 5 bases between the two ends. Germline V gene lookup returns CDR1 SGHTA and CDR2 FQGTGA. The DNA for the CDR3 is TGTGCCAGCAGCTTAACGGGGGACACCGGGGAGCTGTTTTTT. Translating it yields CASSLTGDTGELFF.

This chain joins TRBV7-9 and TRBJ2-1, with 12 positions matching TRBD2. V shed 5 bases and J 4 bases; nucleotides not matched to a gene: 6. The CDR3 is made up of 16 amino acids. From germline, CDR1 is SEHNR and CDR2 FQNEAQ (reference sequence). The CDR3 DNA sequence: TGTGCCAGCAGCCGACTAGCGGGAGTTGCATACAATGAGCAGTTCTTC. Protein: CASSRLAGVAYNEQFF.

This clonotype was observed at least ten times. The V gene is TRBV30, the J gene TRBJ1-1; D remains ambiguous. Germline V gene data show CDR1 as GTSNPN and CDR2 as SVGIG (reference sequence). The CDR3 totals 13 residues. V was shortened by 1 base and J by 2 bases, with 8 bases between the two germline ends. The CDR3 is CAWSGHANTEAFF. DNA of the CDR3: TGTGCCTGGAGTGGCCATGCCAACACTGAAGCTTTCTTT.